This is a list of T cell receptor beta chains from one sample in a study of liver allograft versus peripheral blood T cells. TCRdb ran MiXCR on the reads and lists one entry per CDR3 protein. Among some 10,000 distinct CDR3 sequences, about 25% were seen once, and the ten largest hold roughly 1.4%. These receptor sequences come from a human patient who had a liver transplant. The graft donor may have contributed some T cells. Each CDR3 is given with its conserved first and last residue. The D gene is left open where the match is weak. Clone size is shown for a subset of rows, as once, few, many or a class of expanded clone.

d_call	j_call	v_call	clone_size	cdr3_aa	cdr3_nt
-	TRBJ1-4	TRBV6-1	few	CASWAGLNEKLFF	TGTGCCTCTTGGGCGGGGCTGAATGAAAAACTGTTTTTT
-	TRBJ1-2	TRBV12-3/TRBV12-4	-	CASRPGGIPQGYTF	TGTGCCAGCCGCCCGGGGGGGATTCCGCAAGGCTACACCTTC
-	TRBJ1-5	TRBV5-6	-	CASSLRPFNQPQHF	TGTGCCAGCAGCTTGCGACCGTTCAATCAGCCCCAGCATTTT
-	TRBJ2-2	TRBV19	many	CASSPVGATGELFF	TGTGCCAGTAGTCCAGTAGGGGCGACCGGGGAGCTGTTTTTT
-	TRBJ1-1	TRBV7-9	few	CASSLVRGTEAFF	TGTGCCAGCAGCTTAGTTCGGGGGACTGAAGCTTTCTTT
TRBD1	TRBJ1-6	TRBV27	medium-sized	CASSPRTGSSYNSPLHF	TGTGCCAGCAGTCCGCGGACAGGGAGCTCCTATAATTCACCCCTCCACTTT
-	TRBJ1-2	TRBV6-6	-	CASSYTRGGGYTF	TGTGCCAGCAGTTATACTCGGGGTGGCGGCTACACCTTC
TRBD1	TRBJ1-1	TRBV6-1	medium-sized	CASKYRGLNTEAFF	TGTGCCAGCAAGTACAGGGGGCTGAACACTGAAGCTTTCTTT
-	TRBJ1-6	TRBV6-6	few	CASTNRSPLHF	TGTGCCAGCACCAACCGTTCACCCCTCCACTTT
-	TRBJ2-3	TRBV6-5	-	CASSSWRGSSFNTDTQYF	TGTGCCAGCAGTTCTTGGAGGGGGTCGTCTTTTAACACAGATACGCAGTATTTT
TRBD1	TRBJ1-2	TRBV6-1	medium-sized	CASSEKGGVGYGYTF	TGTGCCAGCAGTGAAAAAGGGGGCGTTGGCTATGGCTACACCTTC